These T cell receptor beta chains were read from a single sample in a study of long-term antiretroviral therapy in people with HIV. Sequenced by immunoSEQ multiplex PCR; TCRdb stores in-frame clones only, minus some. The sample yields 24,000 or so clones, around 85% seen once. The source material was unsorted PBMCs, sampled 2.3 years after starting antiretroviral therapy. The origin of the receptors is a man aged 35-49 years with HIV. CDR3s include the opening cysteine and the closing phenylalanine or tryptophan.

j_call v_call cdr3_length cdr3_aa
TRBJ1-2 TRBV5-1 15 CASSIGTAANYGYTF
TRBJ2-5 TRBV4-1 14 CASSQTGIQETQYF
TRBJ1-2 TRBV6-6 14 CASSSSGGDNGYTF
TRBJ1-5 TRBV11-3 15 CASSFYGQDNQPQHF
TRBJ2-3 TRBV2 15 CASTERRGTTDTQYF
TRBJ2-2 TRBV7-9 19 CASSLPPPPTARGPGELFF
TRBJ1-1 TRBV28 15 CATILTGTGNTEAFF
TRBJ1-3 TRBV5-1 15 CASSVGQPAGNTIYF
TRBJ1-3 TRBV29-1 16 CSVRLSGTGKGNTIYF
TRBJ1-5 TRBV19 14 CASSMIFENQPQHF
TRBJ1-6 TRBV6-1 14 CASSEGPGTSPLHF
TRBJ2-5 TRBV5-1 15 CASSLALGGQETQYF
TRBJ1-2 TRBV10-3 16 CAISELAGGFNYGYTF